The present entry profiles one TCR beta chain with its context. The clone's antigen remains unknown. No clone much larger than this one lies a single base away; base qualities are absent. This record belongs to a study of graft-versus-host responses after intestinal transplantation (dated by TCRdb to the early 2020s). Study-level background: Recipients received multivisceral, liver-intestinal, or isolated intestinal transplants. Anti-thymocyte globulin induction was given to all recipients, followed by maintenance tacrolimus and steroids for around three years. After intestinal transplantation, graft-versus-host and host-versus-graft alloreactive T cell clones in the graft, circulation and bone marrow were tracked using bulk TCR-beta CDR3 sequencing. Alloreactive clones were identified by sequencing pre-transplant mixed lymphocyte reaction products and comparing these products with unstimulated pre-transplant donor and recipient T cells. The cohort enrolled around 25 intestinal transplant recipients including one retransplant, and 3 patients lacking pretransplant specimens were excluded. Donor T cell macrochimerism was defined as a peak of at least 4% donor T cells among recipient peripheral blood mononuclear cells. Rather than going through the commercial service, samples from a few later patients were sequenced in-house on an Illumina MiSeq and processed with MiXCR.

What the authors observed across the whole study: GvH clones were detected in recipient bone marrow, and some of these GvH clones were observed earlier in ileal mucosa or blood, consistent with an intestinal mucosal origin. In patients with donor T cell macrochimerism, the allografts had high GvH to HvG T cell clonal ratios. Conclusions were limited by the relatively low number and heterogeneity of intestinal transplant patients. Early after transplant, peak levels of circulating GvH clones were found to be associated with declines in HvG clones.

Receptor amplification or capture employed the immunoSEQ multiplex PCR assay. Adaptive Biotechnologies carried out high-throughput TCR-beta CDR3 sequencing of genomic DNA for most patients. The published analysis was carried out like this. Adaptive's ImmunoSEQ software supplied the TCR sequencing data for 15 to 20 patients, while MiXCR and VDJtools were used to process a few other patients. Because the origin of CDR3 nucleotide sequences shared between donor and recipient could not be assigned, those sequences were removed. At least 2-fold expansion over unstimulated cells and a minimum CFSE-low frequency of 0.002% (template counts) or 0.001% (read counts) were required for clones to be classified as alloreactive. A clone was considered mappable if detected in the sequenced pre-transplant spleen, lymph node, or MLR CFSE-low populations of the donor or recipient. Cumulative frequency of alloreactive clones was calculated as a percentage of all sequences weighted by copy number. This immuneACCESS table, as held by TCRdb, lists in-frame sequences with V and J called but not all clones. Of the missing ones, under half trace to an unresolved V gene in checked studies; the others have no known cause. V and J calls plus clone size are reproduced from that table; the DNA served to infer D and trimming. The sample profile shows about 29,000 clones; 90% to 95% of them were found once. Together, the top ten hold 0.6% to 0.75% of the sample.

Blood samples were collected up to 4 times in the first month after transplant and then at least monthly when available. Trimming leaves V shorter by 5 bases and J shorter by 7 bases, with the junction holding 6 bases beyond the gene matches. CDR1 SGHNT and CDR2 YENEEA are derived from the germline V gene. The CDR3 numbers 15 residues from cysteine through phenylalanine. The kept DNA is CDR3 alone, 45 bases in frame from the first base. The source of this sequence is a human patient who received an intestinal transplant, so some T cells may come from the graft donor. The rearrangement combines TRBV11-3 with TRBJ1-6; 9 junctional bases match TRBD1. This material consisted of PBMCs, taken 66 days after intestinal transplant. This receptor carries the CDR3 CASSPRQGVNSPLHF. The nucleotide sequence is TGTGCCAGCAGCCCCAGACAGGGGGTCAATTCACCCCTCCACTTT.